Listed below are T cell receptor beta chains from one sample, sequenced in a study of T-cell reconstitution after alpha-beta-depleted transplantation in children. From the PCR reads, TCRdb called clonotypes with MiXCR, one entry per CDR3 protein. This repertoire shows about a million distinct CDR3 sequences, roughly 29% found once; its top ten account for over 25%. Sequenced material: PBMCs, mostly from graft donor cells, taken 360 days after TCRalphabeta/CD19-depleted stem cell transplant. The receptors were gathered from a boy under two years old who had a stem cell transplant for SCID, so the T cells may come from the graft donor. The CDR3 runs from the conserved cysteine through the conserved F or W. A D gene is named only where the DNA matches it firmly. Clone size is stated in some rows and not others, as once, few, many or a class when expanded.

CDR3 | DNA | D | size | J | V
CASAQGGYSNQPQHF | TGTGCCAGCGCCCAAGGGGGTTATAGCAATCAGCCCCAGCATTTT | - | - | TRBJ1-5 | TRBV6-1
CASTNTSGGYNEQFF | TGTGCCAGCACCAACACTAGCGGGGGTTACAATGAGCAGTTCTTC | TRBD2 | few | TRBJ2-1 | TRBV2
CSARARGGYTDTQYF | TGCAGTGCTAGAGCCAGGGGCGGGTACACAGATACGCAGTATTTT | - | - | TRBJ2-3 | TRBV20-1
CASRWDINQPQHF | TGTGCCAGCAGATGGGACATCAATCAGCCCCAGCATTTT | - | - | TRBJ1-5 | TRBV12-3/TRBV12-4
CASRQLPRAAYEQYF | TGTGCCAGCAGACAACTACCCCGGGCCGCCTACGAGCAGTACTTC | - | few | TRBJ2-7 | TRBV2
CASSSQLAGSTYNEQFF | TGTGCCAGCAGCTCACAACTAGCGGGGTCGACCTACAATGAGCAGTTCTTC | TRBD2 | - | TRBJ2-1 | TRBV4-2
CSALRDRGYKNTGELFF | TGCAGCGCCCTAAGGGACAGGGGATACAAGAACACCGGGGAGCTGTTTTTT | TRBD1 | - | TRBJ2-2 | TRBV29-1
CAISESTAISTDTQYF | TGTGCCATCAGTGAGTCAACAGCTATTAGCACAGATACGCAGTATTTT | - | - | TRBJ2-3 | TRBV10-3
CSARKAGVIGELFF | TGCAGTGCGCGTAAAGCGGGGGTGATCGGGGAGCTGTTTTTT | TRBD2 | - | TRBJ2-2 | TRBV20-1
CASSPPVGGVSGNEQFF | TGTGCCAGCAGCCCGCCCGTTGGGGGGGTATCGGGCAATGAGCAGTTCTTC | TRBD2 | - | TRBJ2-1 | TRBV3-1
CSASRHLIPEQFF | TGCAGTGCCAGTAGGCACCTAATCCCTGAGCAGTTCTTC | - | - | TRBJ2-1 | TRBV20-1
CASSLVMDRVHEQYF | TGTGCCAGCAGCTTAGTGATGGACAGGGTTCACGAGCAGTACTTC | TRBD1 | - | TRBJ2-7 | TRBV7-8
CASSQALAGGHQETQYF | TGTGCCAGCAGCCAAGCTCTAGCGGGGGGCCACCAAGAGACCCAGTACTTC | TRBD2 | - | TRBJ2-5 | TRBV4-2
CASKEEAGGYTF | TGCGCCAGCAAGGAGGAGGCGGGCGGCTACACCTTC | - | - | TRBJ1-2 | TRBV5-1
CSARDVGGDQPQHF | TGCAGTGCTAGAGATGTGGGGGGGGATCAGCCCCAGCATTTT | - | - | TRBJ1-5 | TRBV20-1
CATSRGAPYNEQFF | TGTGCCACCAGCAGAGGTGCACCCTACAATGAGCAGTTCTTC | - | - | TRBJ2-1 | TRBV15
CARDSYYEQYF | TGCGCCAGGGACTCCTACTACGAGCAGTACTTC | - | many | TRBJ2-7 | TRBV4-1
CASSLSGARNTEAFF | TGTGCCAGCAGTTTAAGCGGGGCTCGGAACACTGAAGCTTTCTTT | - | - | TRBJ1-1 | TRBV28
CASGLVWEQFF | TGTGCTAGTGGTTTGGTCTGGGAGCAGTTCTTC | - | - | TRBJ2-1 | TRBV12-5
CASRLWGGPTNTGELFF | TGTGCCAGCAGGCTTTGGGGGGGGCCCACGAACACCGGGGAGCTGTTTTTT | - | few | TRBJ2-2 | TRBV7-2
CASSLDGDGDNEQFF | TGCGCCAGCAGCTTGGACGGGGACGGCGACAATGAGCAGTTCTTC | - | few | TRBJ2-1 | TRBV5-1
CSARKGIGETQYF | TGCAGTGCTAGAAAGGGAATAGGAGAGACCCAGTACTTC | - | few | TRBJ2-5 | TRBV20-1
CAISDRDGPYEQYF | TGTGCCATCAGTGACCGGGACGGACCCTACGAGCAGTACTTC | - | few | TRBJ2-7 | TRBV10-3
CASSSARGSGNTIYF | TGTGCCAGCAGCTCAGCCCGGGGTTCTGGAAACACCATATATTTT | - | - | TRBJ1-3 | TRBV7-9
CASSLYPWLAGGLGTDTQYF | TGTGCCAGCAGCTTATACCCCTGGCTAGCGGGGGGGCTTGGCACAGATACGCAGTATTTT | TRBD2 | - | TRBJ2-3 | TRBV11-2
CASSEQGAYEQYF | TGCGCCAGCAGCGAACAGGGCGCCTACGAGCAGTACTTC | - | many | TRBJ2-7 | TRBV5-1
CASFQSYGYTF | TGTGCCAGCTTCCAGTCCTATGGCTACACCTTC | - | few | TRBJ1-2 | TRBV6-6
CASSLDRGYEKLFF | TGTGCCAGCAGTTTGGACAGGGGATACGAAAAACTGTTTTTT | TRBD1 | few | TRBJ1-4 | TRBV12-3/TRBV12-4
CASSQVGGGANRETQYF | TGCGCCAGCAGCCAAGTAGGCGGGGGGGCGAATCGAGAGACCCAGTACTTC | TRBD2 | few | TRBJ2-5 | TRBV4-1
CASSLSSAGGLGETQYF | TGTGCCAGCAGTTTGTCTTCAGCGGGGGGGCTAGGAGAGACCCAGTACTTC | TRBD2 | - | TRBJ2-5 | TRBV12-3/TRBV12-4
CAWSRQGSGELFF | TGTGCCTGGAGTCGGCAGGGGAGCGGGGAGCTGTTTTTT | - | - | TRBJ2-2 | TRBV30
CSAPRTGHNEQFF | TGCAGCGCCCCGAGGACAGGCCACAATGAGCAGTTCTTC | TRBD1 | - | TRBJ2-1 | TRBV29-1
CASSGPKNIQYF | TGTGCCAGCAGTGGTCCCAAAAACATTCAGTACTTC | - | - | TRBJ2-4 | TRBV2
CASSSLGEGYNEQFF | TGTGCCAGCAGTTCCCTCGGAGAAGGCTACAATGAGCAGTTCTTC | - | - | TRBJ2-1 | TRBV6-5
CASSAGTSAGELFF | TGTGCCAGCAGCGCCGGGACTAGCGCCGGGGAGCTGTTTTTT | TRBD2 | - | TRBJ2-2 | TRBV9
CATSDPAGRTDTQYF | TGTGCCACCAGTGACCCCGCGGGCCGCACAGATACGCAGTATTTT | - | few | TRBJ2-3 | TRBV24-1
CAIGLNDRTGELFF | TGTGCCATCGGTCTTAACGACAGGACCGGGGAGCTGTTTTTT | - | - | TRBJ2-2 | TRBV10-3
CASSVGGLQEGETQYF | TGTGCCAGCAGCGTAGGGGGTTTACAGGAGGGAGAGACCCAGTACTTC | - | many | TRBJ2-5 | TRBV9
CASSVGGQPQHF | TGTGCCAGCAGTGTCGGGGGACAGCCCCAGCATTTT | - | few | TRBJ1-5 | TRBV12-3/TRBV12-4
CASSLRAGTNTGELFF | TGTGCCAGCAGCTTGAGAGCGGGGACGAACACCGGGGAGCTGTTTTTT | TRBD2 | few | TRBJ2-2 | TRBV7-6
CASSRRPGLAGSSLRETQYF | TGTGCCAGCAGCAGACGACCGGGACTAGCGGGGAGCAGTCTTAGAGAGACCCAGTACTTC | TRBD2 | few | TRBJ2-5 | TRBV7-8
CASSLAGRGAYNEQFF | TGTGCCAGCAGCTTAGCGGGGAGGGGCGCTTACAATGAGCAGTTCTTC | TRBD2 | - | TRBJ2-1 | TRBV7-2
CASGRTGLGAKNIQYF | TGTGCCAGCGGACGTACAGGGTTGGGAGCCAAAAACATTCAGTACTTC | - | few | TRBJ2-4 | TRBV6-1
CASSQEGSTGDWGTQYF | TGCGCCAGCAGCCAAGAAGGCTCGACAGGGGATTGGGGGACCCAGTACTTC | TRBD1 | - | TRBJ2-5 | TRBV4-3
CSGRDSFYEQYF | TGCAGTGGACGGGACAGTTTTTACGAGCAGTACTTC | TRBD1 | few | TRBJ2-7 | TRBV20-1
CASSPDYAGANVLTF | TGTGCCAGCAGCCCCGACTACGCTGGGGCCAACGTCCTGACTTTC | - | few | TRBJ2-6 | TRBV28
CASSVDRGSYNEQFF | TGTGCCAGTAGTGTGGACAGGGGGTCTTACAATGAGCAGTTCTTC | TRBD1 | few | TRBJ2-1 | TRBV19